One sample yielded the 20 T cell receptor beta chains listed below, sequenced in a study of T cell clonality in common variable immunodeficiency. Findings and caveats of the study: Fewer deletions and N-nucleotide insertions were reportedly seen in common variable immunodeficiency TCR beta sequences.

The data were produced by immunoSEQ multiplex PCR, yet TCRdb's version contains in-frame clones alone and is incomplete. This sample comprises some 25,000 clones, none seen once only. Their antigen targets remain unknown. The sequenced material came from peripheral blood mononuclear cells. The receptors stem from a human donor with common variable immunodeficiency.

This clone was seen ten or more times. With the read ending 3 residues before the CDR3 end, the germline J gene is used to fill in that end. This chain links TRBV2 with TRBJ1-1; D call uncertain. The CDR3 length is 14 residues. Germline V gene sequence: CDR1 SNHLY, CDR2 FYNNEI. V was pared by 4 bases and J by 0 bases, with 9 bases between. This chain's CDR3 is CASSGTALNTEAFF. Partial CDR3 DNA: TGTGCCAGCAGTGGGACTGCCTTGAACACTGAA.

For this clone: The read ends 3 residues before the CDR3 terminus; that terminus is restored from the germline J gene. The genes are TRBV20-1 and TRBJ2-1, with TRBD1 matching over 10 bases. Germline CDR1 DFQATT, CDR2 SNEGSKA (reference sequence). V gave up 2 bases and J gave up 1 base; unmatched junction bases: 11. The CDR3 sequence is 18 residues long. CDR3 DNA (partial): TGCAGTGCTAGATCCCCCGGGACAGGGGAGAGGTCCTACAATGAG. Its protein is CSARSPGTGERSYNE. The whole CDR3 region reads CSARSPGTGERSYNEQFF.

This clone was observed a handful of times. The read terminates 3 residues ahead of where the CDR3 ends, so the germline J gene completes it. The V call is TRBV30, the J call TRBJ2-5, with 9 bases that match TRBD2. V shed 2 bases, J shed 7 bases, and the junction held 8 bases outside the gene matches. CDR1 is GTSNPN and CDR2 is SVGIG in the germline V gene (reference sequence). The CDR3 has 14 amino acids. CDR3 DNA, as far as it was read: TGTGCCTGGAGTCCGGGGCCGCGGGGGGGGACC. Amino acids: CAWSPGPRGGT. The whole CDR3 protein is CAWSPGPRGGTQYF.

This clone was counted at least ten times. Sequencing ends 3 residues short of the CDR3 end; the germline J gene provides the rest. The chain recombines TRBV19 with TRBJ2-3, with 10 positions matching TRBD1. Germline V gene sequence: CDR1 LNHDA, CDR2 SQIVND (reference sequence). The trim removed 4 bases at V and 6 bases at J, leaving 10 bases unmatched. The CDR3 covers 16 residues. The part of the CDR3 DNA that was read is TGTGCCAGTAGTAGCCCCCGGGACAGGGGAACGGATACG. Protein sequence: CASSSPRDRGTDT. The full CDR3 protein is CASSSPRDRGTDTQYF.

As to this clone: The read falls 3 residues short of the CDR3 end, and the missing part is taken from the germline J gene. The gene calls are TRBV5-1 and TRBJ1-1; D gene uncertain. CDR3 length: 11 residues. The V end lost 3 bases, the J end lost 7 bases, and 7 bases lay between the germline ends. Germline V gene data show CDR1 as SGHRS and CDR2 as YFSETQ. The CDR3 is CASSSGGEAFF. Partial CDR3 DNA: TGCGCCAGCAGCTCAGGAGGTGAA.

This clone was found many times. Read data end 3 residues before the CDR3 end; the end is taken from the germline J gene. This chain links TRBV19 with TRBJ1-3; TRBD1 matches 11 bases. V was clipped by 4 bases and J by 4 bases; unmatched bases: 3. In germline, CDR1 is LNHDA, CDR2 SQIVND (reference sequence). This CDR3 spans 15 amino acids. The CDR3: CASSTGQGDGNTIYF. The sequenced part of the CDR3 DNA is TGTGCCAGTAGTACGGGACAGGGGGACGGAAACACC.

With respect to this clone: The read ends 3 residues shy of where the CDR3 ends; the end is completed using the germline J gene. J is TRBJ1-1 and V is TRBV7-9, with D maybe TRBD1 (5 bases). This CDR3 is built from 15 residues. V lost 5 bases to trimming and J lost 3 bases, with 16 bases between them. The germline gives CDR1 SEHNR, CDR2 FQNEAQ (reference sequence). The sequenced part of the CDR3 DNA is TGTGCCAGCAGCCAAGTGAATGGGGCTTACACTGAA. This translates into CASSQVNGAYTE. The full CDR3 sequence reads CASSQVNGAYTEAFF.

This clone occurred a few times. The read terminates 3 residues ahead of where the CDR3 ends, so the germline J gene completes it. This chain links TRBV7-7 with TRBJ2-3; the match to TRBD2 covers 10 bases. Germline CDR1 SSHAT, CDR2 FNYEAQ (reference sequence). The trim removed 5 bases at V and 3 bases at J, leaving 14 bases unmatched. This CDR3 contains 18 residues. The CDR3 is CASSRGLAFLQGTDTQYF. Incomplete CDR3 DNA: TGTGCCAGCAGCCGGGGACTAGCGTTCCTCCAGGGTACAGATACG.

A few counts support this clone. The read comes to an end 3 residues before the CDR3 does, leaving the germline J gene to fill in the end. The gene calls are TRBV19 and TRBJ2-7; weak D call: TRBD2 (5 bases). V gave up 5 bases and J gave up 4 bases, with 15 bases separating them. Germline V gives CDR1 LNHDA, CDR2 SQIVND (reference sequence). This CDR3 is 14 amino acids long. CDR3 DNA (partial): TGTGCCAGTAGTTTCGCGGGCGAGGAGTACGAG. It translates to CASSFAGEEYE. Given in full, the CDR3 is CASSFAGEEYEQYF.

This clone was found a few times. The CDR3 end falls 3 residues outside the read, so it is completed with the germline J gene. The chain is built from TRBV30 and TRBJ2-3; 7 nucleotides agree with TRBD2. This CDR3 is 16 amino acids long. Germline V gene data show CDR1 as GTSNPN and CDR2 as SVGIG (reference sequence). V lost 3 bases, J lost 4 bases, and 13 bases stayed unmatched. The CDR3 DNA, read in part, is TGTGCCTGGAGCGCTAACAGCGGGGCTGCCGCAGATACG. Translation gives CAWSANSGAAADT. The complete CDR3 reads CAWSANSGAAADTQYF.

This clone turned up a few times. The CDR3 goes on 3 residues after the read ends, and that part is filled in from the germline J gene. The rearrangement uses TRBV7-3 and TRBJ2-5, with D possibly being TRBD1 or TRBD2 (6 bases each). Germline V lookup: CDR1 SGHTA, CDR2 FQGTGA. The CDR3 consists of 16 residues. Trimming took 5 bases from V and 2 from J, leaving 18 bases between them. The CDR3 bases that were read are TGTGCCAGCAGCCCCCGCGGCGGGACACATCAAGAGACC. Its translation is CASSPRGGTHQET. The whole CDR3 region reads CASSPRGGTHQETQYF.

Points on this clone: Read coverage stops 3 residues before the CDR3 terminus; the germline J gene supplies the remainder. This rearrangement joins TRBV2 to TRBJ1-1; a weak D match, TRBD1 (6 bases). V lost 6 bases to trimming and J lost 1 base, with 12 bases between them. Germline lookup yields CDR1 SNHLY and CDR2 FYNNEI. The CDR3 is 14 residues long. This CDR3 is CASRPGDWNTEAFF. The CDR3 bases that were read are TGTGCCAGCAGACCAGGGGATTGGAACACTGAA.

To note about this clone: The read halts 3 residues ahead of the CDR3 end, with the missing end drawn from the germline J gene. The rearrangement uses TRBV5-1 and TRBJ2-7; 7 bases agree with TRBD1. Losses at the gene ends were 2 bases for V and 5 bases for J; bases not matched to a gene: 10. The CDR3 runs to 15 residues. Looked up from germline, CDR1 is SGHRS and CDR2 is YFSETQ. The CDR3 loop is CASSLGNRGRNEQYF. The sequenced part of the CDR3 DNA is TGCGCCAGCAGCTTAGGTAACAGGGGCAGGAACGAG.

A note on this clone: The read terminates 3 residues before the CDR3 end, so the remaining end is supplied by the germline J gene. The J gene is TRBJ2-7, the V gene TRBV7-6; maybe TRBD1 (5 bases). Germline values: CDR1 SGHVS, CDR2 FNYEAQ. The V and J ends lost 4 bases and 5 bases respectively, with 15 bases between them. CDR3 length: 14 residues. The CDR3 spells CASSSLGVGNEQYF. The CDR3 bases that were read are TGTGCCAGCAGCTCCTTAGGGGTAGGGAACGAG.

This clone was seen at least ten times. The read is 3 residues too short to cover the CDR3 end, so that end is filled in from the germline J gene. Other DNA sequences from this sample encode an identical CDR3 as well. This sequence joins TRBV19 and TRBJ1-1, with 7 bases identical to TRBD1. With 6 bases clipped from V and 0 bases from J, the junction kept 7 bases outside the gene matches. In germline, CDR1 is LNHDA, CDR2 SQIVND (reference sequence). This CDR3 spans 15 amino acids. CDR3 bases read: TGTGCCAGTAGGGGACAGTTCGGGCTGAACACTGAA. Translating gives CASRGQFGLNTE. From start to end, the CDR3 is CASRGQFGLNTEAFF.

Comments on this clone: The CDR3 extends 3 residues past the end of the read, so its final part is completed from the germline J gene. The V call is TRBV7-3, the J call TRBJ2-1, with D possibly TRBD2 on 6 matching bases. The CDR3 runs to 15 residues. The germline V gene has CDR1 SGHTA and CDR2 FQGTGA. Trimming cost V 2 bases and J 2 bases, with 10 bases left between them. The CDR3 spells CASSLSPSAYNEQFF. The CDR3 DNA, read in part, is TGTGCCAGCAGCTTATCTCCTAGCGCCTACAATGAG.

Concerning this clone: Read data end 3 residues before the CDR3 end; the end is taken from the germline J gene. The chain couples TRBV7-6 to TRBJ1-4; 7 nucleotides line up with TRBD1. This CDR3 is built from 14 residues. The V gene's germline CDR1 is SGHVS and CDR2 FNYEAQ. The junction had 2 bases not matched to a gene; V was cut back by 0 bases and J by 7 bases. The CDR3 loop reads CASSLAAGGEKLFF. CDR3 bases read: TGTGCCAGCAGCTTAGCGGCAGGGGGTGAAAAA.

This clone was counted at least ten times. The read terminates 3 residues ahead of where the CDR3 ends, so the germline J gene completes it. The chain uses TRBV20-1 and TRBJ2-2; 11 bases are shared with TRBD2. Looked up from germline, CDR1 is DFQATT and CDR2 is SNEGSKA (reference sequence). Unmatched junction bases numbered 7, after V lost 1 base and J lost 6 bases. The CDR3 runs to 16 residues. CDR3 region: CSARVPVAGGSGELFF. The sequenced CDR3 bases are TGCAGTGCTAGAGTCCCGGTAGCGGGAGGGTCCGGGGAG.

As for this clone: The CDR3 end falls 3 residues outside the read, so it is completed with the germline J gene. The chain carries TRBV6-2 or TRBV6-3 and TRBJ1-5; 7 bases are shared with TRBD1. V shed 6 bases, J shed 2 bases, and the junction held 10 bases outside the gene matches. Germline CDR1 and CDR2: MNHEY and SVGEGT. The CDR3 has 16 residues. The sequenced part of the CDR3 DNA is TGTGCCAGCAGAAGGGGGCAGGCCCCTGGCAATCAGCCC. Encoded protein: CASRRGQAPGNQP. The full-length CDR3 reads as CASRRGQAPGNQPQHF.

This clone turned up a few times. Coverage ceases 3 residues before the CDR3 finishes, and the germline J gene fills in the end. The chain employs TRBV19 and TRBJ1-1; D unresolved. Germline V lookup: CDR1 LNHDA, CDR2 SQIVND (reference sequence). The V gene lost 3 bases and the J gene lost 4 bases, with 12 bases spanning the gap. This CDR3 contains 14 residues. The CDR3 is CASSMAGSGTEAFF. CDR3 bases read: TGTGCCAGTAGTATGGCGGGATCGGGCACTGAA.